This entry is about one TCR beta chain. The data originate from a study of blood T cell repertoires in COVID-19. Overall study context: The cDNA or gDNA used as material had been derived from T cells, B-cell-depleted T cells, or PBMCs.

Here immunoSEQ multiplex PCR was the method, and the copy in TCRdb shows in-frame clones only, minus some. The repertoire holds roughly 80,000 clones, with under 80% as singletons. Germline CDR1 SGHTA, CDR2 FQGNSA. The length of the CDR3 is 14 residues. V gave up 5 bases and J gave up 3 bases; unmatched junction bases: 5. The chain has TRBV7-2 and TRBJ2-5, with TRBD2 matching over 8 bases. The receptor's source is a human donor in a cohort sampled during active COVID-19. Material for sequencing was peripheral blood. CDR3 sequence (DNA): TGTGCCAGCAGCCCTAACGGGGGGGAAGAGACCCAGTACTTC. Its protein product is CASSPNGGEETQYF.